Here is one TCR beta chain with its context. The data are from a study of blood T cell repertoires in COVID-19. Across about 22 US areas, participants ranged in age from 18 to 89 years. In assigning cohorts, the study relied on participant-reported clinical history. Germline values: CDR1 MGHRA, CDR2 YSYEKL. Unmatched junction bases numbered 0, after V lost 2 bases and J lost 1 base. The CDR3 is 16 residues long. Here immunoSEQ multiplex PCR was the method, and the copy in TCRdb shows in-frame clones only, minus some. The table lists approximately 260,000 clones, 65% to 85% of them singletons. The clonotype originates from a man in his fifties or sixties who had recovered from COVID-19. This sequence joins TRBV4-1 and TRBJ2-1; 12 bases fit TRBD2. The sample comprised PBMCs or T cells enriched from blood (not recorded which). This CDR3 reads CASSQTSGRSYNEQFF. As DNA, the CDR3 is TGCGCCAGCAGCCAAACTAGCGGGAGGTCCTACAATGAGCAGTTCTTC.